This record concerns one TCR beta chain sequence. The antigen is not known. This record belongs to a study of radiotherapy plus CTLA-4 blockade in lung cancer. Overall study results and limits: The study found tumor-derived TCR clones expanded in blood after radiotherapy plus ipilimumab.

Sequencing used immunoSEQ multiplex PCR; TCRdb keeps in-frame clones, though not all of them. The table has about 120,000 clones, 75% to 80% seen once. CDR3 size: 15 residues. Trimming cost V 1 base and J 5 bases, with 15 bases left between them. Per the germline V gene, CDR1 is MNHEY and CDR2 is SVGAGI. The sample in question was peripheral blood, obtained from a patient treated with radiotherapy plus ipilimumab. The receptor's source is a human donor with non-small cell lung cancer who had a partial response to radiotherapy plus ipilimumab. The chain has TRBV6-5 and TRBJ2-7; D unresolved. As DNA, the CDR3 is TGTGCCAGCAGTTACTTGGGCAGTATAAGGAACGAGCAGTACTTC. Translated: CASSYLGSIRNEQYF.